Shown below are 28 T cell receptor beta chains from a single sample sequenced in a study of blood T cell repertoires in COVID-19. Libraries were prepared by immunoSEQ multiplex PCR; TCRdb keeps only in-frame clonotypes and omits some of them. The sample lists about 210,000 clones; roughly 94% were seen once. The sample taken for sequencing was peripheral blood. Every receptor here comes from a man aged 25-45 years with acute or convalescent COVID-19.

This rearrangement joins TRBV5-1 to TRBJ2-1, with 7 bases fitting TRBD2. The V gene's germline CDR1 is SGHRS and CDR2 YFSETQ. Unmatched junction bases numbered 9, after V lost 4 bases and J lost 8 bases. This CDR3 comprises 14 residues. This chain's CDR3 is CASSPRGGNYEQFF. The CDR3 nucleotides are TGCGCCAGCAGCCCCCGGGGAGGGAATTATGAGCAGTTCTTC.

This chain joins TRBV6-5 and TRBJ2-3; TRBD2 is a possible D gene (6 bases). Trimming stripped 7 bases from V and 7 bases from J, with 21 bases between. The germline V gene has CDR1 MNHEY and CDR2 SVGAGI. The CDR3 is made up of 15 amino acids. CDR3 sequence reads: CASTKVAGSANTQYF. CDR3 bases: TGTGCCAGCACCAAGGTGGCGGGATCGGCAAATACGCAGTATTTT.

This clone was recorded once. The rearrangement links TRBV2 to TRBJ2-5; D is unclear. The V and J ends lost 3 bases and 6 bases respectively, with 11 bases between them. This CDR3 has 13 amino acids. Germline CDR1 is SNHLY and CDR2 is FYNNEI. This CDR3 is CASSDRYQKTQYF. DNA of the CDR3: TGTGCCAGCAGTGACAGGTACCAGAAGACCCAGTACTTC.

The genes are TRBV18 and TRBJ1-2; D not certain. With 6 bases removed from V and 2 bases from J, the gap between germline ends came to 25 bases. Per germline, CDR1 KGHSH and CDR2 LQKENI. This CDR3 comprises 18 residues. Here the CDR3 reads CASSLDMAEPRSNYGYTF. The CDR3 nucleotides read TGTGCCAGCTCGCTGGATATGGCGGAACCCCGGTCCAACTATGGCTACACCTTC.

This clone has a single count. Written as DNA, the CDR3 is TGTGCCAGCAGGGAGGAAGTTACTGAAGCTTTCTTT. Translation: CASREEVTEAFF. The chain is built from TRBV28 and TRBJ1-1; no clear D gene. Per germline, CDR1 MDHEN and CDR2 SYDVKM. The CDR3 loop spans 12 amino acids. The V gene lost 6 bases and the J gene lost 5 bases, with 10 bases spanning the gap.

This chain joins TRBV18 and TRBJ2-7, with D unresolved. V was pared by 1 base and J by 3 bases, with 4 bases between. The germline V gene encodes CDR1 KGHSH and CDR2 LQKENI. CDR3 size: 12 residues. CDR3 protein: CASSPLRYEQYF. DNA of the CDR3: TGTGCCAGCTCACCACTCCGCTACGAGCAGTACTTC.

This clone was counted a single time. V usage is TRBV24-1 and J usage is TRBJ2-7, with 7 bases fitting TRBD1. J was trimmed by 9 bases and V by 4 bases; bases with no gene match: 8. Per germline, CDR1 KGHDR and CDR2 SFDVKD. This CDR3 has 13 residues. The CDR3 DNA sequence: TGTGCCACCAGTGACCGTGGGACAGAAGGGCAGTACTTC. Its translation: CATSDRGTEGQYF.

This chain links TRBV6-5 with TRBJ1-2, with 9 bases aligning to TRBD1. V shed 7 bases and J 8 bases; nucleotides not matched to a gene: 14. Germline V CDR1 and CDR2: MNHEY, SVGAGI. This CDR3 region has 15 residues. The CDR3 region is CASTLQGAGRGGYTF. The CDR3 nucleotides are TGTGCCAGCACCCTACAGGGGGCAGGACGGGGAGGCTACACCTTC.

The chain is built from TRBV9 and TRBJ2-1, with D possibly matching TRBD1 (5 bases). CDR1 is SGDLS, CDR2 YYNGEE, per germline. CDR3 length equals 17 residues. Trimming took off 3 bases at V and 7 bases at J, with 23 bases between the two ends. The CDR3 loop is CASSASLDTLSRNEQFF. As DNA, the CDR3 is TGTGCCAGCAGCGCATCTCTGGACACCCTCTCTAGGAATGAGCAGTTCTTC.

J is TRBJ2-2 and V is TRBV5-4; TRBD2 agrees at 8 bases. Germline-derived CDR1 and CDR2 are SGHNT and YYREEE (reference sequence). The CDR3 totals 16 residues. Germline trimming cut 4 bases from V and 7 bases from J; bases unmatched to any gene: 12. Here the CDR3 DNA reads TGTGCCAGCAGCCCCAGGGGCGGTCTAGCGGGCGGGGAGCTGTTTTTT. This codes for CASSPRGGLAGGELFF.

CDR3 residues: CASSAPGQKKETQYF. DNA for the CDR3: TGTGCCAGCAGTGCTCCGGGACAGAAAAAAGAGACCCAGTACTTC. The gene calls are TRBV6-6 and TRBJ2-5, with 7 bases that match TRBD1. Unmatched junction bases numbered 9, after V lost 5 bases and J lost 3 bases. Germline V gives CDR1 MNHNY, CDR2 SVGAGI (reference sequence). This CDR3 contains 15 residues.

This clone occurred once. This rearrangement joins TRBV28 to TRBJ2-5, with a weak D call TRBD1 (6 bases). The CDR3 runs to 14 residues. Per the germline V gene, CDR1 is MDHEN and CDR2 is SYDVKM. V lost 6 bases and J 4 bases, leaving 15 bases between the germline ends. The CDR3 spells CASRPPTGSETQYF. Written as DNA, the CDR3 is TGTGCCAGCAGGCCTCCAACAGGGTCAGAGACCCAGTACTTC.

V usage is TRBV7-9 and J usage is TRBJ2-3; TRBD2 matches at 11 bases. J gave up 3 bases and V 4 bases, and 15 bases lay outside the gene matches. The CDR3 runs to 19 residues. Per germline, CDR1 SEHNR and CDR2 FQNEAQ (reference sequence). CDR3 in amino acids: CASSSLTSGRGGATDTQYF. The CDR3 region has the DNA TGTGCCAGCAGCTCCTTAACTAGCGGGAGAGGTGGGGCAACAGATACGCAGTATTTT.

The chain recombines TRBV24-1 with TRBJ2-3, with TRBD1 identical over 8 bases. The CDR3 is 15 residues long. The V gene end was trimmed by 9 bases and the J gene end by 2 bases; junction bases not matched to a gene: 9. The germline V gene encodes CDR1 KGHDR and CDR2 SFDVKD. The CDR3 DNA follows: TGTGCCACCGCCCCTGGCAGGGGGCCCACAGATACGCAGTATTTT. Translating it yields CATAPGRGPTDTQYF.

The V call is TRBV11-3, the J call TRBJ2-1, with 9 bases fitting TRBD2. In germline, CDR1 is SGHNT, CDR2 YENEEA. J lost 2 bases, V lost 2 bases, and 10 bases had no gene match. The CDR3 totals 18 residues. The CDR3 protein is CASSLRSGGLGTYNEQFF. Written as DNA, the CDR3 is TGTGCCAGCAGCTTAAGGAGCGGGGGGCTGGGGACCTACAATGAGCAGTTCTTC.

The chain employs TRBV30 and TRBJ2-1, with D possibly matching TRBD2 (5 bases). Germline V lookup: CDR1 GTSNPN, CDR2 SVGIG (reference sequence). The CDR3 runs 11 residues. V lost 2 bases, J lost 9 bases, and 8 bases lay in between. CDR3 in amino acids: CAWSNGGEQFF. CDR3 sequence (DNA): TGTGCCTGGAGTAACGGAGGTGAGCAGTTCTTC.

The V call is TRBV4-1, the J call TRBJ2-5; 9 bases fit TRBD1. This CDR3 spans 16 amino acids. Germline V gene lookup returns CDR1 MGHRA and CDR2 YSYEKL. The trim removed 2 bases at V and 5 bases at J, leaving 9 bases unmatched. The CDR3 bases are TGCGCCAGCAGCCAATTTTACAGGGGGCGCGGGGAGACCCAGTACTTC. Translation gives CASSQFYRGRGETQYF.

The rearrangement uses TRBV6-5 and TRBJ2-1; D uncertain. Between the trimmed V and J ends, which lost 6 bases and 5 bases, there was a span of 5 bases. This CDR3 contains 11 residues. Germline loops: CDR1 MNHEY, CDR2 SVGAGI. CDR3 residues: CASSLNNEQFF. CDR3 coding DNA: TGTGCCAGCAGCCTAAACAATGAGCAGTTCTTC.

This chain uses TRBV6-5 with TRBJ1-1; perhaps TRBD1 as D (6 bases). This CDR3 has 13 residues. The germline V and J ends were trimmed by 4 bases and 5 bases, with 11 bases remaining between them. Germline values: CDR1 MNHEY, CDR2 SVGAGI. The CDR3 DNA reads as TGTGCCAGCAGTTTTAGGGACATAACTGAAGCTTTCTTT. It codes for CASSFRDITEAFF.

This chain uses TRBV2 with TRBJ2-5; possibly TRBD2 for D (6 bases). V lost 6 bases to trimming and J lost 4 bases, with 15 bases between them. The CDR3 sequence is 14 residues long. The germline V gene encodes CDR1 SNHLY and CDR2 FYNNEI. The CDR3 nucleotides read TGTGCCAGCAGCGGGACTGTTAGCAGAGAGACCCAGTACTTC. Protein sequence: CASSGTVSRETQYF.

The chain employs TRBV6-1 and TRBJ2-1; TRBD2 agrees at 10 bases. Losses at the gene ends were 3 bases for V and 8 bases for J; bases not matched to a gene: 10. Germline V gene sequence: CDR1 MNHNS, CDR2 SASEGT. The length of the CDR3 is 16 residues. In DNA, the CDR3 is TGTGCCAGCAGTGACCTCCTAGCGGGAGATGGCGATGAGCAGTTCTTC. The encoded protein is CASSDLLAGDGDEQFF.

The gene calls are TRBV2 and TRBJ2-1, with 8 positions matching TRBD1. The CDR3 has 13 residues. CDR1 and CDR2 from the germline V gene are SNHLY and FYNNEI. V was clipped by 8 bases and J by 6 bases; unmatched bases: 6. As DNA, the CDR3 is TGTGCCAGCGGGGAGGACAGGGCCAATGAGCAGTTCTTC. It is translated as CASGEDRANEQFF.

This clone appeared a single time. The J gene is TRBJ2-3, the V gene TRBV11-2, with D maybe TRBD2 (5 bases). This CDR3 has 16 residues. Trimming took off 1 base at V and 6 bases at J, with 17 bases between the two ends. CDR1 and CDR2 (germline): SGHAT, FQNNGV. This CDR3 reads CASSLVLDPVGDTQYF. The CDR3 DNA is TGTGCCAGCAGCTTAGTACTAGACCCGGTGGGCGATACGCAGTATTTT.

The V and J genes are TRBV27 and TRBJ1-1; 8 bases agree with TRBD1. The germline gives CDR1 MNHEY, CDR2 SMNVEV (reference sequence). This CDR3 is built from 15 residues. With 5 bases clipped from V and 5 bases from J, the junction kept 10 bases outside the gene matches. CDR3 region: CASSPGTGWGTEAFF. DNA for the CDR3: TGTGCCAGCAGTCCCGGGACAGGTTGGGGAACTGAAGCTTTCTTT.

This chain uses TRBV7-9 with TRBJ1-2; 11 bases agree with TRBD1. The V gene's germline CDR1 is SEHNR and CDR2 FQNEAQ (reference sequence). V dropped 6 bases and J dropped 3; count of bases not matched to a gene: 9. This CDR3 spans 16 amino acids. The CDR3 reads CASRSPRDRGDYGYTF. The CDR3 DNA reads TGTGCCAGCAGGTCCCCTCGGGACAGGGGGGACTATGGCTACACCTTC.

The CDR3, as DNA: TGTGCCAGCAGCTCGGGACTAGCGGGATTACGAGATACGCAGTATTTT. This sequence encodes CASSSGLAGLRDTQYF. The V and J genes are TRBV7-9 and TRBJ2-3; 13 bases are a match to TRBD2. CDR1 and CDR2 from the germline V gene are SEHNR and FQNEAQ (reference sequence). The CDR3 consists of 16 residues. J lost 5 bases, V lost 4 bases, and 6 bases had no gene match.

The chain joins TRBV19 to TRBJ1-5; no clear D. Germline values: CDR1 LNHDA, CDR2 SQIVND (reference sequence). Trimming removed 11 bases at V and 6 bases at J, with 23 bases between. The CDR3 spans 15 residues. This CDR3 is CAGSTGWGGGQPQHF. The CDR3 nucleotides are TGTGCCGGTTCGACCGGTTGGGGAGGCGGTCAGCCCCAGCATTTT.

The sample holds one count of this clone. The same CDR3 is also encoded by other DNA sequences in this sample. The chain recombines TRBV28 with TRBJ1-1, with D perhaps matching TRBD1 (6 bases). The V end lost 4 bases, the J end lost 0 bases, and 9 bases lay between the germline ends. The V gene's germline CDR1 is MDHEN and CDR2 SYDVKM. This CDR3 contains 14 residues. The CDR3 region is CASSSTGLNTEAFF. The DNA for the CDR3 is TGTGCCAGCAGTTCTACAGGGCTGAACACTGAAGCTTTCTTT.